This is a list of T cell receptor beta chains from one sample in a study of Ad26.COV2.S vaccination and SARS-CoV-2 variants. The method was immunoSEQ multiplex PCR; TCRdb's version includes in-frame clones alone and lacks a portion of them. The data contain approximately 480,000 clones, 87% of them singletons. This sample comprised peripheral blood, obtained in a trial of Ad26.COV2.S vaccine versus placebo. These receptors all stem from a person between 18 and 59 years old who received the Ad26.COV2.S COVID-19 vaccine or a placebo. The CDR3 runs from the conserved cysteine through the conserved F or W. Each record gives: V gene, J gene, D gene, clone size, CDR3 DNA, CDR3 protein. D genes are given only for firm matches. Size is stated for part of the rows, as once, few or many counts, or as a class when the clone is expanded.

v_call: TRBV7-2
j_call: TRBJ2-1
d_call: .
clone_size: .
cdr3_nt: TGTGCCAGCAGCTCCCCGGGATTACGGGGTGAGCAGTTCTTC
cdr3_aa: CASSSPGLRGEQFF

v_call: TRBV6-2/TRBV6-3
j_call: TRBJ2-1
d_call: TRBD2
clone_size: .
cdr3_nt: TGTGCCAGCAGTTACTGGCTAGCGGGAGGTCCCCCCTGGCCGTTCTTC
cdr3_aa: CASSYWLAGGPPWPFF

v_call: TRBV19
j_call: TRBJ1-2
d_call: .
clone_size: .
cdr3_nt: TGTGCCAGTAGTATACACAACTATGGCTACACCTTC
cdr3_aa: CASSIHNYGYTF

v_call: TRBV20-1
j_call: TRBJ2-1
d_call: TRBD2
clone_size: once
cdr3_nt: TGCAGTGCTAGTCTCCTCACCGGGACTAGCGGCAATGAGCAGTTCTTC
cdr3_aa: CSASLLTGTSGNEQFF

v_call: TRBV15
j_call: TRBJ2-1
d_call: .
clone_size: .
cdr3_nt: TGTGCCACCAGCAGAGCTAGCAATGAGCAGTTCTTC
cdr3_aa: CATSRASNEQFF

v_call: TRBV5-1
j_call: TRBJ1-1
d_call: .
clone_size: .
cdr3_nt: TGCGCCAGCAATCGGGGCGCCGGCACTGAAGCTTTCTTT
cdr3_aa: CASNRGAGTEAFF

v_call: TRBV27
j_call: TRBJ1-2
d_call: .
clone_size: .
cdr3_nt: TGTGCCAGCTCTCCTTGGAACTCCAGGGTACAGAGCTACACCTTC
cdr3_aa: CASSPWNSRVQSYTF

v_call: TRBV6-5
j_call: TRBJ1-5
d_call: .
clone_size: once
cdr3_nt: TGTGCCAGCGCCCCGACATCCGGGAGCAATCAGCCCCAGCATTTT
cdr3_aa: CASAPTSGSNQPQHF

v_call: TRBV19
j_call: TRBJ2-1
d_call: TRBD2
clone_size: .
cdr3_nt: TGTGCCAGTAGTATGGGGACTAGCGGCCTAGGGCAGTTCTTC
cdr3_aa: CASSMGTSGLGQFF

v_call: TRBV29-1
j_call: TRBJ2-4
d_call: TRBD1
clone_size: .
cdr3_nt: TGCAGCGTGGATGGACAGGGGATTCAGTACTTC
cdr3_aa: CSVDGQGIQYF

v_call: TRBV23-1
j_call: TRBJ2-1
d_call: .
clone_size: .
cdr3_nt: TGCGCCAGCACCCCGTGTTTCGGGAGTGGGTTCTACAATGAGCAGTTCTTC
cdr3_aa: CASTPCFGSGFYNEQFF

v_call: TRBV29-1
j_call: TRBJ1-5
d_call: .
clone_size: .
cdr3_nt: TGCAGCGTTCAAGACAGGAGCAATCAGCCCCAGCATTTT
cdr3_aa: CSVQDRSNQPQHF

v_call: TRBV27
j_call: TRBJ2-7
d_call: TRBD1
clone_size: .
cdr3_nt: TGTGCCAGCAGGCCGGGACAGGGTGGCAACGAGCAGTACTTC
cdr3_aa: CASRPGQGGNEQYF

v_call: TRBV3-1/TRBV3-2
j_call: TRBJ2-1
d_call: TRBD1
clone_size: .
cdr3_nt: TGTGCCAGCAGACGGGACAGCTACAATGAGCAGTTCTTC
cdr3_aa: CASRRDSYNEQFF

v_call: TRBV19
j_call: TRBJ1-6
d_call: TRBD1
clone_size: .
cdr3_nt: TGTGCCAGTAGTGAACAGGGGAGCTCACCCCTCCACTTT
cdr3_aa: CASSEQGSSPLHF

v_call: TRBV30
j_call: TRBJ1-2
d_call: .
clone_size: .
cdr3_nt: TGTGCCTGGAACCTGGGGACTCAAGCAGGGTCGAACTATGGCTACACCTTC
cdr3_aa: CAWNLGTQAGSNYGYTF

v_call: TRBV11-1
j_call: TRBJ2-7
d_call: TRBD2
clone_size: .
cdr3_nt: TGTGCCAGCAGCCGGGGGGGCGCGGGAGGCTACGAGCAGTACTTC
cdr3_aa: CASSRGGAGGYEQYF

v_call: TRBV6-6
j_call: TRBJ1-2
d_call: .
clone_size: .
cdr3_nt: TGTGCCAGCAGCCCCTCCCCCCCCCGGGGCGGCTACACCTTC
cdr3_aa: CASSPSPPRGGYTF

v_call: TRBV5-4
j_call: TRBJ2-1
d_call: TRBD1
clone_size: .
cdr3_nt: TGTGCCAGCAGCTTTGGGACAGGGCTATACAATGAGCAGTTCTTC
cdr3_aa: CASSFGTGLYNEQFF

v_call: TRBV5-4
j_call: TRBJ2-7
d_call: .
clone_size: .
cdr3_nt: TGTGCCAGCAGCTTGGCCATGGCACCTGGGGTTTCTTACGAGCAGTACTTC
cdr3_aa: CASSLAMAPGVSYEQYF

v_call: TRBV6-2/TRBV6-3
j_call: TRBJ2-1
d_call: TRBD2
clone_size: .
cdr3_nt: TGTGCCAGCAGTTACTCCCCTAGCGGGGGGAATGAGCAGTTCTTC
cdr3_aa: CASSYSPSGGNEQFF

v_call: TRBV2
j_call: TRBJ2-7
d_call: .
clone_size: few
cdr3_nt: TGTGCCAGCAGTGAGGTAATCCTTTACGAGCAGTACTTC
cdr3_aa: CASSEVILYEQYF

v_call: TRBV28
j_call: TRBJ1-1
d_call: .
clone_size: .
cdr3_nt: TGTGCCAGCAGGTTGAGGGGGGCCACTGAAGCTTTCTTT
cdr3_aa: CASRLRGATEAFF

v_call: TRBV27
j_call: TRBJ1-5
d_call: .
clone_size: .
cdr3_nt: TGTGCCAGCCGCCTGCTCGGGTCCGGTAGCAATCAGCCCCAGCATTTT
cdr3_aa: CASRLLGSGSNQPQHF

v_call: TRBV2
j_call: TRBJ1-5
d_call: .
clone_size: .
cdr3_nt: TGTGCCAGCAGTGCGGGACAAGAAATAAATCAGCCCCAGCATTTT
cdr3_aa: CASSAGQEINQPQHF

v_call: TRBV6-5
j_call: TRBJ2-1
d_call: TRBD1
clone_size: .
cdr3_nt: TGTGCCAGCACTAGGACAGGCACCCTAGTCAATGAGCAGTTCTTC
cdr3_aa: CASTRTGTLVNEQFF

v_call: TRBV28
j_call: TRBJ1-5
d_call: .
clone_size: once
cdr3_nt: TGTGCCAGCATCGACCGGGGGGTTCAGCCCCAGCATTTT
cdr3_aa: CASIDRGVQPQHF

v_call: TRBV28
j_call: TRBJ1-1
d_call: .
clone_size: .
cdr3_nt: TGTGCCAGCAGTGCCCGGGACAAGGGGCCAAGCGCTTTCTTT
cdr3_aa: CASSARDKGPSAFF

v_call: TRBV28
j_call: TRBJ2-7
d_call: .
clone_size: .
cdr3_nt: TGTGCCAGCAGTTCCCTTTTTGTAGACGAGCAGTACTTC
cdr3_aa: CASSSLFVDEQYF

v_call: TRBV28
j_call: TRBJ2-1
d_call: .
clone_size: .
cdr3_nt: TGTGCCAGCAGTAGACTCGACGGCTCCTACAATGAGCAGTTCTTC
cdr3_aa: CASSRLDGSYNEQFF

v_call: TRBV6-2/TRBV6-3
j_call: TRBJ2-2
d_call: .
clone_size: .
cdr3_nt: TGTGCCAGCAGTTACCCCCGGCCCACGGGCCCGAACACCGGGGAGCTGTTTTTT
cdr3_aa: CASSYPRPTGPNTGELFF

v_call: TRBV28
j_call: TRBJ2-7
d_call: .
clone_size: .
cdr3_nt: TGTGCCAGCAGTTTATCCACGGATGGGTTCTACGAGCAGTACTTC
cdr3_aa: CASSLSTDGFYEQYF

v_call: TRBV13
j_call: TRBJ2-7
d_call: TRBD1
clone_size: .
cdr3_nt: TGTGCCAGCAGGAGACGACAGGGGGTGTCCTACGAGCAGTACTTC
cdr3_aa: CASRRRQGVSYEQYF

v_call: TRBV6-5
j_call: TRBJ2-5
d_call: .
clone_size: .
cdr3_nt: TGTGCCAGCAGTTACTCCACCCGGGGCCGGGGAGAGACCCAGTACTTC
cdr3_aa: CASSYSTRGRGETQYF

v_call: TRBV19
j_call: TRBJ1-2
d_call: .
clone_size: .
cdr3_nt: TGTGCCAGTAGTCACCCGGGGGGATATGGCTACACCTTC
cdr3_aa: CASSHPGGYGYTF

v_call: TRBV18
j_call: TRBJ1-3
d_call: .
clone_size: .
cdr3_nt: TGTGCCAGCTCACCACCCAGTACAGTGGGCGGAAACACCATATATTTT
cdr3_aa: CASSPPSTVGGNTIYF

v_call: TRBV20-1
j_call: TRBJ1-2
d_call: .
clone_size: .
cdr3_nt: TGCAGTGCTGGACGGTACTATGGCTACACCTTC
cdr3_aa: CSAGRYYGYTF

v_call: TRBV5-1
j_call: TRBJ2-5
d_call: TRBD2
clone_size: .
cdr3_nt: TGCGCCAGCAGCTCGGGGCTAGCGGGAGAGAAGACCCAGTACTTC
cdr3_aa: CASSSGLAGEKTQYF

v_call: TRBV5-6
j_call: TRBJ1-2
d_call: .
clone_size: .
cdr3_nt: TGTGCCAGCAGCTTAGGCAGGGTGTTCTATGGCTACACCTTC
cdr3_aa: CASSLGRVFYGYTF

v_call: TRBV11-2
j_call: TRBJ2-2
d_call: .
clone_size: .
cdr3_nt: TGTGCCAGCAGCTTTGGGGCAGGGCTGACCGGGGAGCTGTTTTTT
cdr3_aa: CASSFGAGLTGELFF

v_call: TRBV25-1
j_call: TRBJ2-7
d_call: .
clone_size: .
cdr3_nt: TGTGCCAGCAGTGATCTAGACAGGCAGTACTTC
cdr3_aa: CASSDLDRQYF

v_call: TRBV4-3
j_call: TRBJ2-1
d_call: TRBD2
clone_size: once
cdr3_nt: TGCGCCAGCAGCCAAGATCAGGGACTAGGGCGAAACAATGAGCAGTTCTTC
cdr3_aa: CASSQDQGLGRNNEQFF

v_call: TRBV7-3
j_call: TRBJ2-1
d_call: TRBD2
clone_size: once
cdr3_nt: TGTGCCAGCAGCCGGCTAGCAGCCCCGGGACTAGCTTACAATGAGCAGTTCTTC
cdr3_aa: CASSRLAAPGLAYNEQFF

v_call: TRBV11-3
j_call: TRBJ2-7
d_call: .
clone_size: once
cdr3_nt: TGTGCCAGCAGCTCTGGACAGAACTACGAGCAGTACTTC
cdr3_aa: CASSSGQNYEQYF

v_call: TRBV6-2/TRBV6-3
j_call: TRBJ1-2
d_call: .
clone_size: .
cdr3_nt: TGTGCCAGCAGCCTACAGGTTCGCTATGGCTACACCTTC
cdr3_aa: CASSLQVRYGYTF

v_call: TRBV7-8
j_call: TRBJ2-5
d_call: .
clone_size: .
cdr3_nt: TGTGCCAGCAGCCCGGAGGGCCCCAGAGAACAAGAGACCCAGTACTTC
cdr3_aa: CASSPEGPREQETQYF

v_call: TRBV5-1
j_call: TRBJ2-2
d_call: TRBD2
clone_size: .
cdr3_nt: TGCGCCAGCAGCCCCGAAGGACTAGCGGGGACGAACACCGGGGAGCTGTTTTTT
cdr3_aa: CASSPEGLAGTNTGELFF

v_call: TRBV27
j_call: TRBJ2-7
d_call: TRBD2
clone_size: .
cdr3_nt: TGTGCCAGCAGTGCCCGTCTAGCGGGAGGCCCCTACGAGCAGTACTTC
cdr3_aa: CASSARLAGGPYEQYF

v_call: TRBV2
j_call: TRBJ2-3
d_call: TRBD2
clone_size: .
cdr3_nt: TGTGCCAGCAGTGAAGCGCTGGTCTCTTATGTCGGCGGGAGAACAGATACGCAGTATTTT
cdr3_aa: CASSEALVSYVGGRTDTQYF

v_call: TRBV6-5
j_call: TRBJ1-1
d_call: .
clone_size: few
cdr3_nt: TGTGCCAGCAATTCGGGACTTGAAGCTTTCTTT
cdr3_aa: CASNSGLEAFF

v_call: TRBV4-2
j_call: TRBJ1-2
d_call: TRBD1
clone_size: .
cdr3_nt: TGTGCCAGCAGCCGAACAGGGGGCGGCTATGGCTACACCTTC
cdr3_aa: CASSRTGGGYGYTF

v_call: TRBV7-9
j_call: TRBJ2-1
d_call: .
clone_size: .
cdr3_nt: TGTGCCAGCAGCTTTTTCGGGCGGGATTTAGGCAATGAGCAGTTCTTC
cdr3_aa: CASSFFGRDLGNEQFF

v_call: TRBV7-9
j_call: TRBJ2-5
d_call: .
clone_size: once
cdr3_nt: TGTGCCAGCAGCTTTAGATCGGTAGGGGCCCCTGATGAGACCCAGTACTTC
cdr3_aa: CASSFRSVGAPDETQYF

v_call: TRBV18
j_call: TRBJ2-1
d_call: .
clone_size: once
cdr3_nt: TGTGCCAGCTCATCGGACAATTCAAATGAGCAGTTCTTC
cdr3_aa: CASSSDNSNEQFF